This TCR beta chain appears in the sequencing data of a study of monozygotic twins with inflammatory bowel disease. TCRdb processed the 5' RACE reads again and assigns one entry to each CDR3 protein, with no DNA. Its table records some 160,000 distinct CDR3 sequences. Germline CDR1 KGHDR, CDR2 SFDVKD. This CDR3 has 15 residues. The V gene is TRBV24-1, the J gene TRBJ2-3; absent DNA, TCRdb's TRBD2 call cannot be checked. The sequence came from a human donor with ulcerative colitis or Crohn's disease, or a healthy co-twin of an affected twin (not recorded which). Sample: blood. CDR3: CATSGASGITDTQYF.